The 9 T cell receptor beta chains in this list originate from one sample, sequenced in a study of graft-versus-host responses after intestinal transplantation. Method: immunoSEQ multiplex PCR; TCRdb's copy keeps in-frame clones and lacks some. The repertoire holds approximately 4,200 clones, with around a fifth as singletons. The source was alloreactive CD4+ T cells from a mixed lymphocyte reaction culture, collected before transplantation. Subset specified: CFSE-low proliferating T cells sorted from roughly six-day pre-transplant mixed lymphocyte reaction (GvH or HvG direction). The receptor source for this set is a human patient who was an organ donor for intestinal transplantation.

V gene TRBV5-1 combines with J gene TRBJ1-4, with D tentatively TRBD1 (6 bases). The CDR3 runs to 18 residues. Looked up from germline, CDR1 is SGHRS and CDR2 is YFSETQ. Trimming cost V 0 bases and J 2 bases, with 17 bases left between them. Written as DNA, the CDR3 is TGCGCCAGCAGCTTGGCCGGGCGGGGGGCGAGGACTAATGAAAAACTGTTTTTT. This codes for CASSLAGRGARTNEKLFF.

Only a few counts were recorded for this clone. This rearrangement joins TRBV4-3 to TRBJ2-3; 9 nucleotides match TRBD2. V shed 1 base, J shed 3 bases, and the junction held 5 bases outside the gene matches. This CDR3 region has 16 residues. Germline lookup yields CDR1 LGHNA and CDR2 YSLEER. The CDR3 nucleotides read TGCGCCAGCAGCCAAGGGGGCCTAGCGGGAACAGATACGCAGTATTTT. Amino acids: CASSQGGLAGTDTQYF.

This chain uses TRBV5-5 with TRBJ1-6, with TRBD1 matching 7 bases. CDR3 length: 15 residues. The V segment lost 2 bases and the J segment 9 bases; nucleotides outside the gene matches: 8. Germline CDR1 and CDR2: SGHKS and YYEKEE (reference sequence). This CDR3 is CASSFLQGSGSPLHF. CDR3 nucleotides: TGTGCCAGCAGCTTCTTACAGGGGTCAGGTTCACCCCTCCACTTT.

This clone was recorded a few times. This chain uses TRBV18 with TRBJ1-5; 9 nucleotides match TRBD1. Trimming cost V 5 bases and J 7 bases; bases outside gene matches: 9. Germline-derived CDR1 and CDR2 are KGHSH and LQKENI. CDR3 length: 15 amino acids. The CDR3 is CASSTGTGSGQPQHF. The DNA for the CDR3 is TGTGCCAGCTCAACCGGGACAGGGAGTGGACAGCCCCAGCATTTT.

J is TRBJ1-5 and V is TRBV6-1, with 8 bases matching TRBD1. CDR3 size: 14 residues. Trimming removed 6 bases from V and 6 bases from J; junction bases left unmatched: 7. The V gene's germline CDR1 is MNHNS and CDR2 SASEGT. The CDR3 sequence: CASRTDRVAQPQHF. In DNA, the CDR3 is TGTGCCAGCAGAACGGACAGGGTTGCTCAGCCCCAGCATTTT.

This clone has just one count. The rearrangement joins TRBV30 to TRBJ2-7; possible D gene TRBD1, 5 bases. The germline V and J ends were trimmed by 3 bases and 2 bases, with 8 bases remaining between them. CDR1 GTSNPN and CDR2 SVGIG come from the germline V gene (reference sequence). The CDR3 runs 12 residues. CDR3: CAWSGHPYEQYV. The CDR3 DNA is TGTGCCTGGAGCGGACACCCCTACGAGCAGTACGTC.

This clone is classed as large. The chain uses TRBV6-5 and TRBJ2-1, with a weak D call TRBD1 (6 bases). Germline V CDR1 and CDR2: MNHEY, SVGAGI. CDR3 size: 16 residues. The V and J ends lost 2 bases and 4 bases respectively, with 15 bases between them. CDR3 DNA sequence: TGTGCCAGCAGTTACAGGCATACTAGGGGGTACAATGAGCAGTTCTTC. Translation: CASSYRHTRGYNEQFF.

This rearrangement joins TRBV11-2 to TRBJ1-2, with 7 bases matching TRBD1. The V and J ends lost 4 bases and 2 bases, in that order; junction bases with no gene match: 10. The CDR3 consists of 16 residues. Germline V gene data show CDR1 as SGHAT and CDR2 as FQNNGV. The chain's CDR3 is CASSSLLQGRNYGYTF. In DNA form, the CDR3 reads TGTGCCAGCAGCTCCCTTCTACAGGGGAGGAACTATGGCTACACCTTC.

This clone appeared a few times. The CDR3 loop reads CASSLTGENTEAFF. CDR3 bases: TGTGCCAGCAGCTTGACAGGGGAGAACACTGAAGCTTTCTTT. J is TRBJ1-1 and V is TRBV5-4, with TRBD1 matching 7 bases. V was pared by 1 base and J by 1 base, with 1 base of the junction left unmatched. CDR3 length: 14 amino acids. The germline V gene encodes CDR1 SGHNT and CDR2 YYREEE (reference sequence).